These 27 T cell receptor beta chains originate from one sample sequenced in a study of blood T cell repertoires in COVID-19. The assay was immunoSEQ multiplex PCR, and TCRdb's table has in-frame clones only and misses some. This sample has about 68,000 clones, with roughly 89% found just once. Source material: peripheral blood. Receptors originate from a middle-aged man with active COVID-19.

The chain is built from TRBV5-1 and TRBJ2-5; 7 bases map to TRBD2. The length of the CDR3 is 14 residues. CDR1 is SGHRS, CDR2 YFSETQ, per germline. Losses at the gene ends were 0 bases for V and 2 bases for J; bases not matched to a gene: 1. As DNA, the CDR3 is TGCGCCAGCAGCTTGGGACTAGCACAAGAGACCCAGTACTTC. Amino acid sequence: CASSLGLAQETQYF.

The chain joins TRBV20-1 to TRBJ1-6; D might be TRBD1 (6 bases). In germline, CDR1 is DFQATT, CDR2 SNEGSKA (reference sequence). The length of the CDR3 is 13 residues. The V end was cut by 3 bases, the J end by 10 bases, with 13 bases between. In DNA, the CDR3 is TGCAGTGCTAGTGGGGGCCTCGGGTCACCCCTCCACTTT. Its protein product is CSASGGLGSPLHF.

This clone was detected only once. V gene TRBV7-2 combines with J gene TRBJ1-4, with 7 bases that match TRBD1. CDR1 SGHTA and CDR2 FQGNSA come from the germline V gene. The CDR3 extends over 15 amino acids. J lost 6 bases, V lost 2 bases, and 6 bases had no gene match. In DNA, the CDR3 is TGTGCCAGCAGCTTAAGCGGACAGGAATATGAAAAACTGTTTTTT. This encodes CASSLSGQEYEKLFF.

The chain has TRBV2 and TRBJ2-1; TRBD2 aligns across 12 bases. Trimming removed 8 bases from V and 8 bases from J; junction bases left unmatched: 7. Germline V CDR1 and CDR2: SNHLY, FYNNEI. This CDR3 region has 14 residues. This chain's CDR3 is CASGVLAGGDEQFF. The CDR3 nucleotides are TGTGCCAGCGGGGTACTAGCGGGGGGAGATGAGCAGTTCTTC.

The V call is TRBV7-2, the J call TRBJ1-2, with a possible D match to TRBD1 (6 bases). This CDR3 is 15 amino acids long. The germline V and J ends were trimmed by 5 bases and 7 bases, with 20 bases remaining between them. Germline lookup yields CDR1 SGHTA and CDR2 FQGNSA. CDR3 in DNA: TGTGCCAGCAGCCCTCGATTTCGGACAGAGATTGGCTACACCTTC. As protein: CASSPRFRTEIGYTF.

This chain links TRBV7-8 with TRBJ2-1; the match to TRBD1 covers 10 bases. CDR3 length equals 20 residues. CDR1 and CDR2 from the germline V gene are SGHVS and FQNEAQ. The trim removed 5 bases at V and 4 bases at J, leaving 20 bases unmatched. CDR3 DNA: TGTGCCAGCAGCCTATCCAGGGGACAGGGGCCTAAATACTCATACAATGAGCAGTTCTTC. Translating gives CASSLSRGQGPKYSYNEQFF.

This clone has more than one count but fewer than ten. This chain joins TRBV4-1 and TRBJ2-7; 7 bases map to TRBD1. The junction had 4 bases not matched to a gene; V was cut back by 2 bases and J by 6 bases. The CDR3 length is 13 residues. Germline lookup yields CDR1 MGHRA and CDR2 YSYEKL. CDR3 amino acids: CASSQRSGGEQYF. The CDR3 DNA sequence: TGCGCCAGCAGCCAAAGATCAGGGGGCGAGCAGTACTTC.

The chain carries TRBV7-2 and TRBJ2-3, with 11 bases lining up with TRBD2. The CDR3 has 18 amino acids. After removal of 0 bases from V and 0 bases from J, the junction contained 5 bases not matched to a gene. In germline, CDR1 is SGHTA, CDR2 FQGNSA. CDR3 DNA sequence: TGTGCCAGCAGCTTAGCACTAGCGGGGGTCCCAAGCACAGATACGCAGTATTTT. Translation gives CASSLALAGVPSTDTQYF.

The V gene is TRBV9, the J gene TRBJ2-1, with a tentative D call TRBD2 (6 bases). The germline V gene encodes CDR1 SGDLS and CDR2 YYNGEE. V shed 4 bases and J shed 10 bases, with 12 bases lying between them. This CDR3 region has 12 residues. CDR3 in DNA: TGTGCCAGCAGCCCCGGTGGGAGGGAGCAGTTCTTC. Amino acid sequence: CASSPGGREQFF.

The rearrangement links TRBV7-3 to TRBJ1-1; no definite D call. The CDR3 runs to 13 residues. The germline V gene encodes CDR1 SGHTA and CDR2 FQGTGA. V lost 0 bases and J lost 1, with 3 bases in between. The CDR3 DNA sequence: TGTGCCAGCAGCTTAACGCGGAACACTGAAGCTTTCTTT. As protein: CASSLTRNTEAFF. Full variable domain (missing parts from reference TRBV7-3 and TRBJ1-1): GAGVSQTPSNKVTEKGKYVELRCDPISGHTALYWYRQSLGQGPEFLIYFQGTGAADDSGLPNDRFFAVRPEGSVSTLKIQRTERGDSAVYLCASSLTRNTEAFFGQGTRLTVV.

This chain uses TRBV6-6 with TRBJ2-3; tentative D call: TRBD1 (5 bases). This CDR3 has 18 amino acids. CDR1 MNHNY and CDR2 SVGAGI come from the germline V gene (reference sequence). Deletions cut 5 bases from V and 2 bases from J, with 23 bases between. CDR3 amino acids: CASSHGPDPGHPTDTQYF. The CDR3 DNA reads TGTGCCAGCAGTCACGGGCCCGATCCAGGGCACCCCACAGATACGCAGTATTTT.

This sequence joins TRBV9 and TRBJ2-7, with 7 bases fitting TRBD1. The germline V gene has CDR1 SGDLS and CDR2 YYNGEE. J lost 5 bases, V lost 0 bases, and 5 bases had no gene match. This CDR3 has 14 amino acids. The CDR3 DNA reads as TGTGCCAGCAGCGTAGAGGGGGCGGTCCACGAGCAGTACTTC. Its translation is CASSVEGAVHEQYF.

CDR3 region: CASSLAGNSPLHF. The CDR3 DNA reads TGCGCCAGCAGCTTGGCGGGTAATTCACCCCTCCACTTT. The chain employs TRBV5-1 and TRBJ1-6; D remains ambiguous. Trimming cost V 0 bases and J 6 bases, with 4 bases left between them. CDR1 SGHRS and CDR2 YFSETQ come from the germline V gene. CDR3 length: 13 amino acids.

The rearrangement uses TRBV29-1 and TRBJ2-5; 9 bases align to TRBD2. Trimming took 3 bases from V and 1 from J; bases not matched to a gene: 3. Germline CDR1 is SQVTM and CDR2 is ANQGSEA. CDR3 length: 14 amino acids. The CDR3 is CSVDLAGAQETQYF. DNA for the CDR3: TGCAGCGTTGATTTAGCGGGGGCCCAAGAGACCCAGTACTTC.

V and J are TRBV5-1 and TRBJ2-5; the match to TRBD1 covers 10 bases. CDR1 and CDR2 (germline): SGHRS, YFSETQ. Trimming at V came to 4 bases and at J to 3 bases, leaving 9 bases not matched to a gene. The CDR3 extends over 16 amino acids. This CDR3 reads CASSLFGTGAEETQYF. The CDR3, as DNA: TGCGCCAGCAGCCTGTTTGGGACAGGGGCGGAAGAGACCCAGTACTTC.

The rearrangement uses TRBV5-1 and TRBJ2-3; the match to TRBD2 covers 12 bases. Per germline, CDR1 SGHRS and CDR2 YFSETQ. The CDR3 length is 17 residues. Trimming removed 3 bases from V and 6 bases from J; junction bases left unmatched: 11. CDR3 coding DNA: TGCGCCAGCAGCTACGCAGCGACTAGCGGGGGCGACGATACGCAGTATTTT. Amino acid sequence: CASSYAATSGGDDTQYF.

In its sample, this clone ranks as medium-sized. The chain recombines TRBV7-2 with TRBJ2-7; 8 nucleotides align to TRBD2. The J segment lost 6 bases and the V segment lost 5 bases, leaving 3 bases of the junction unmatched. CDR3 size: 12 residues. Looked up from germline, CDR1 is SGHTA and CDR2 is FQGNSA. The CDR3 DNA reads as TGTGCCAGCAGCGTCGGGACTAGCGAGCAGTACTTC. This translates into CASSVGTSEQYF.

The chain is built from TRBV21-1 and TRBJ1-3; the D call TRBD1 from the table was never checked on the DNA. TRBV21-1 represents a pseudogene. The CDR3 runs to 18 residues. CDR3: CASSKKTSGQGFPSTIYF. CDR3 nucleotides: TGTGCCAGCAGCAAAAAGACTTCGGGACAGGGGTTTCCGAGCACCATATATTTT.

The CDR3 DNA sequence: TGCAGCGCCGTCGTGCGGACAGGGAGCTACGAGCAGTACTTC. Amino acids: CSAVVRTGSYEQYF. This chain links TRBV29-1 with TRBJ2-7, with 8 bases that match TRBD1. The CDR3 totals 14 residues. V was pared by 7 bases and J by 3 bases, with 11 bases of the junction left unmatched. CDR1 is SQVTM, CDR2 ANQGSEA, per germline.

The chain combines TRBV7-9 with TRBJ1-1; 7 positions match TRBD1. Germline V gives CDR1 SEHNR, CDR2 FQNEAQ (reference sequence). The V segment lost 8 bases and the J segment 5 bases; nucleotides outside the gene matches: 5. CDR3 size: 12 residues. The CDR3 loop is CASWTGNTEAFF. For the CDR3, the DNA is TGTGCCAGCTGGACAGGTAATACTGAAGCTTTCTTT.

This clone was detected only once. The chain recombines TRBV5-1 with TRBJ2-2; 11 nucleotides line up with TRBD2. CDR3 size: 15 residues. V trimming: 2 bases; J trimming: 3 bases; junction bases outside the gene matches: 0. Germline CDR1 SGHRS, CDR2 YFSETQ. The CDR3 spells CASSLLAGDTGELFF. CDR3 DNA: TGCGCCAGCAGCTTACTAGCGGGGGACACCGGGGAGCTGTTTTTT.

The rearrangement joins TRBV28 to TRBJ1-5, with 8 bases that match TRBD1. The trim removed 3 bases at V and 6 bases at J, leaving 4 bases unmatched. The CDR3 has 14 residues. Germline V CDR1 and CDR2: MDHEN, SYDVKM. CDR3 in amino acids: CASSFAGGLQPQHF. The CDR3, as DNA: TGTGCCAGCAGTTTTGCAGGGGGCCTTCAGCCCCAGCATTTT. Based on the CDR3 plus reference TRBV28 and TRBJ1-5, the full variable domain is DVKVTQSSRYLVKRTGEKVFLECVQDMDHENMFWYRQDPGLGLRLIYFSYDVKMKEKGDIPEGYSVSREKKERFSLILESASTNQTSMYLCASSFAGGLQPQHFGDGTRLSIL.

J is TRBJ1-4 and V is TRBV2; 9 bases are a match to TRBD1. This CDR3 is 14 amino acids long. CDR1 SNHLY and CDR2 FYNNEI come from the germline V gene. Trimming cost V 6 bases and J 8 bases; bases outside gene matches: 7. CDR3 region: CASSGWTGAEKLFF. The CDR3 DNA follows: TGTGCCAGCAGCGGCTGGACAGGGGCGGAAAAACTGTTTTTT.

This chain links TRBV27 with TRBJ1-1; a possible D gene is TRBD1 (5 bases). CDR3 size: 14 residues. Per germline, CDR1 MNHEY and CDR2 SMNVEV (reference sequence). V lost 6 bases, J lost 4 bases, and 15 bases lay in between. In nucleotides, the CDR3 is TGTGCCAGCAGCTTGGGGCAATATGGCACTGAAGCTTTCTTT. Protein product: CASSLGQYGTEAFF.

The V gene is TRBV9, the J gene TRBJ2-7, with TRBD2 as a possible D gene (5 bases). The germline V gene has CDR1 SGDLS and CDR2 YYNGEE. With 2 bases removed from V and 3 bases from J, the gap between germline ends came to 18 bases. This CDR3 has 16 residues. The CDR3 DNA sequence: TGTGCCAGCAGCGTCAGAGGGTTGGATCATTTCTACGAGCAGTACTTC. Encoded protein: CASSVRGLDHFYEQYF.

The V and J genes are TRBV12-3 or TRBV12-4 and TRBJ2-2; maybe TRBD2 (6 bases). Trimming cost V 3 bases and J 6 bases, with 8 bases left between them. The CDR3 sequence is 13 residues long. The chain's CDR3 is CASSFGGPGELFF. In nucleotides, the CDR3 is TGTGCCAGCAGTTTCGGGGGACCCGGGGAGCTGTTTTTT.

Note on this clone: Other nucleotide sequences in the sample specify the same CDR3. The chain combines TRBV6-5 with TRBJ2-1, with TRBD2 matching over 9 bases. The CDR3 is made up of 15 amino acids. With 4 bases clipped from V and 2 bases from J, the junction kept 3 bases outside the gene matches. In germline, CDR1 is MNHEY, CDR2 SVGAGI. Written as DNA, the CDR3 is TGTGCCAGCAGTTTCAGCGGGGGGCCCTACAATGAGCAGTTCTTC. Encoded protein: CASSFSGGPYNEQFF.